This T cell receptor beta chain was sequenced in a study of early T cells in non-severe SARS-CoV-2 infection. TCRdb independently ran MiXCR on the 5' RACE reads; one entry per CDR3 protein. The sample lists about 59,000 distinct CDR3 sequences, 10% to 14% seen once, with more than 1.5% in the top ten. Trimming removed 6 bases from V and 1 base from J, with 16 bases in between. Germline V gene sequence: CDR1 DFQATT, CDR2 SNEGSKA (reference sequence). The CDR3 is 14 amino acids. This clonotype was detected many times. This chain uses TRBV20-1 with TRBJ2-7; D remains unclear. The TCR was taken from an adult who was a healthcare worker with PCR-confirmed SARS-CoV-2 infection or an uninfected control (not recorded which). The material sequenced was whole blood. The CDR3 DNA is TGCAGTGCGAGCATTAGCCTTGGTTCCTACGAGCAGTACTTC. It yields the protein CSASISLGSYEQYF.